Detailed here is one T cell receptor (beta chain). This sample stems from a study of blood T cell repertoires in COVID-19. Profiling relied on immunoSEQ multiplex PCR, and the TCRdb table lists in-frame clones only, not all of them. The table lists around 250,000 clones, approximately 86% of them singletons, with approximately 7% in the top ten. V lost 2 bases and J lost 2; bases outside the gene matches: 7. CDR3 size: 16 residues. In germline, CDR1 is MNHNS, CDR2 SASEGT. The specimen sequenced was peripheral blood. The receptor's source is a woman in her sixties or seventies with active or convalescent COVID-19. This chain joins TRBV6-1 and TRBJ1-2; 8 bases map to TRBD1. The CDR3 region is CASSEWMTGDNYGYTF. CDR3 nucleotides: TGTGCCAGCAGTGAATGGATGACAGGGGACAACTATGGCTACACCTTC.